This T cell receptor (beta chain) stems from a study of blood T cell repertoires in COVID-19. Study as a whole: Italy, Spain and the United States were the sources of the convalescent and acute COVID-19 samples. T cells, B-cell-depleted T cells, or PBMCs supplied cDNA or gDNA.

This CDR3 has 15 amino acids. Germline assignment: CDR1 SGDLS and CDR2 YYNGEE. V was trimmed by 0 bases and J by 4 bases, leaving 10 bases between them. Original methodology: Amplified reference gene primers provided the basis for estimating nucleated cell counts. Produced via immunoSEQ multiplex PCR; TCRdb's table is partial and in-frame only. That table is the source of V, J and clone size, and D and trimming were worked out from the DNA. Of 280,000 or so clones in the sample, about 85% were seen once. This chain joins TRBV9 and TRBJ2-2; TRBD2 might be the D (6 bases). Specimen: peripheral blood. The clonotype was recovered from a human donor in a cohort sampled during active COVID-19. Here the CDR3 reads CASSVGWRATGELFF. Here the CDR3 DNA reads TGTGCCAGCAGCGTAGGGTGGAGGGCCACCGGGGAGCTGTTTTTT.